The T cell receptor (beta chain) described here comes from a study of T-cell reconstitution after alpha-beta-depleted transplantation in children. The germline V gene has CDR1 SGHRS and CDR2 YFSETQ. Trimming removed 5 bases from V and 5 bases from J, with 17 bases in between. The CDR3 is 14 residues long. As it was prepared, the TCRbeta library received unique molecular identifiers. TCRdb used MiXCR to reprocess the PCR reads, holding one entry per CDR3 protein. The sample carries about 340,000 distinct CDR3 sequences, roughly 17% recorded once. Sequencing was performed on PBMCs, mostly from graft donor cells, taken 360 days after TCRalphabeta/CD19-depleted stem cell transplant. This chain links TRBV5-1 with TRBJ2-7; D is undetermined. The sequence derives from a male patient between 2 and 15 years old who had a stem cell transplant for acute lymphoblastic leukemia, so the T cells may come from the graft donor. The CDR3 region is CASRRVGLNHEQYF. The CDR3 nucleotides are TGCGCCAGCAGGAGAGTAGGGCTAAACCACGAGCAGTACTTC. Filled out from reference TRBV5-1 and TRBJ2-7, the complete variable domain reads KAGVTQTPRYLIKTRGQQVTLSCSPISGHRSVSWYQQTPGQGLQFLFEYFSETQRNKGNFPGRFSGRQFSNSRSEMNVSTLELGDSALYLCASRRVGLNHEQYFGPGTRLTVT.